These 12 T cell receptor beta chains came from one sample sequenced in a study of T-cell reconstitution after alpha-beta-depleted transplantation in children. Preparation of the TCRbeta library was carried out with unique molecular identifiers. Each CDR3 protein is one row after TCRdb ran MiXCR on the PCR reads. The repertoire holds about 580,000 distinct CDR3 sequences, with roughly 24% as singletons. The sample was PBMCs, mostly from graft donor cells, taken 360 days after TCRalphabeta/CD19-depleted stem cell transplant. All receptors derive from a boy under two years old who had a stem cell transplant for acute myeloid leukemia, so the T cells may come from the graft donor.

This clonotype has just a few counts. The chain joins TRBV2 to TRBJ1-1; D is possibly TRBD1 (5 bases). The germline gives CDR1 SNHLY, CDR2 FYNNEI. The CDR3 extends over 16 amino acids. The V end lost 0 bases, the J end lost 4 bases, and 15 bases lay between the germline ends. In nucleotides, the CDR3 is TGTGCCAGCAGTGAAGCGCAGGGACCTTTGGGCACTGAAGCTTTCTTT. Encoded protein: CASSEAQGPLGTEAFF.

This clonotype was picked up many times. The chain carries TRBV25-1 and TRBJ1-2; D not certain. V lost 6 bases and J lost 8, with 19 bases in between. Germline-derived CDR1 and CDR2 are MGHDK and SYGVNS. The CDR3 spans 14 residues. The CDR3 DNA reads as TGTGCCAGCAGCGGAGCAACCCCCGGGAGCGGCTACACCTTC. This gives the protein CASSGATPGSGYTF.

This chain joins TRBV20-1 and TRBJ1-1; D ambiguous. Germline V CDR1 and CDR2: DFQATT, SNEGSKA (reference sequence). The ends were cut back, 1 base at V and 0 bases at J, with 9 bases in the middle. The CDR3 contains 14 residues. DNA of the CDR3: TGCAGTGCTAGAGGGACGGCTTTGAACACTGAAGCTTTCTTT. Its translation: CSARGTALNTEAFF.

The genes are TRBV5-1 and TRBJ2-7, with 11 bases that match TRBD1. The ends lost 9 bases at V and 7 bases at J; junction bases unmatched: 9. The CDR3 has 13 residues. Looked up from germline, CDR1 is SGHRS and CDR2 is YFSETQ. The CDR3 sequence: CAMTRDRGYEQYF. CDR3 DNA sequence: TGCGCCATGACCCGGGACAGGGGGTATGAGCAGTACTTC.

The rearrangement uses TRBV6-1 and TRBJ1-4; D perhaps matches TRBD1 (5 bases). V gave up 6 bases and J gave up 8 bases, with 19 bases separating them. Germline V lookup: CDR1 MNHNS, CDR2 SASEGT. CDR3 length equals 15 residues. CDR3 DNA: TGTGCCAGCAGGACTTTATCAAGGGGCACCGAAAAACTGTTTTTT. As protein: CASRTLSRGTEKLFF.

This clonotype appeared once. The chain links TRBV20-1 to TRBJ2-1, with TRBD1 identical over 8 bases. With 3 bases clipped from V and 7 bases from J, the junction kept 5 bases outside the gene matches. From germline, CDR1 is DFQATT and CDR2 SNEGSKA (reference sequence). This CDR3 contains 13 residues. CDR3 loop: CSASGTGSNEQFF. The CDR3 DNA follows: TGCAGTGCTAGCGGGACAGGTAGTAATGAGCAGTTCTTC.

This clonotype was observed a handful of times. The chain recombines TRBV7-6 with TRBJ2-1; TRBD2 matches at 7 bases. V lost 3 bases, J lost 9 bases, and 23 bases stayed unmatched. CDR1 and CDR2 from the germline V gene are SGHVS and FNYEAQ. The CDR3 has 19 amino acids. CDR3 coding DNA: TGTGCCAGCAGCTTGACGGGGGGACCGTTGCCTCCCCCAGACGGTGAGCAGTTCTTC. Encoded protein: CASSLTGGPLPPPDGEQFF. The whole variable domain, filled in from reference TRBV7-6 and TRBJ2-1, reads GAGVSQSPRYKVTKRGQDVALRCDPISGHVSLYWYRQALGQGPEFLTYFNYEAQQDKSGLPNDRFSAERPEGSISTLTIQRTEQRDSAMYRCASSLTGGPLPPPDGEQFFGPGTRLTVL.

This clonotype occurred a few times. The rearrangement uses TRBV20-1 and TRBJ2-1; D not certain. The CDR3 contains 13 residues. The germline V gene encodes CDR1 DFQATT and CDR2 SNEGSKA (reference sequence). Deletions cut 4 bases from V and 4 bases from J, with 11 bases between. CDR3 sequence reads: CSATGRSYNEQFF. Written as DNA, the CDR3 is TGCAGTGCTACCGGCCGTTCATACAATGAGCAGTTCTTC.

This clonotype was seen many times. This rearrangement joins TRBV5-1 to TRBJ2-5; 8 bases map to TRBD1. The germline V gene encodes CDR1 SGHRS and CDR2 YFSETQ. V lost 4 bases, J lost 4 bases, and 9 bases stayed unmatched. The CDR3 covers 15 residues. The CDR3 DNA reads as TGCGCCAGCAGCGGTGGCGGACAGGGTGGAGAGACCCAGTACTTC. The encoded protein is CASSGGGQGGETQYF.

This clonotype was counted many times. The chain links TRBV12-3 or TRBV12-4 to TRBJ1-2, with D unresolved. The germline V and J ends were trimmed by 4 bases and 4 bases, with 22 bases remaining between them. The CDR3 sequence is 17 residues long. CDR3 sequence: CASSYGPLDLAAYGYTF. CDR3 coding DNA: TGTGCCAGCAGTTATGGGCCGTTGGACCTGGCCGCCTATGGCTACACCTTC.

CDR3 DNA sequence: TGTGCCAGCAGTAGAGGACTAGCGGACCCGAAAGAGACCCAGTACTTC. Translated, it gives CASSRGLADPKETQYF. This rearrangement joins TRBV7-9 to TRBJ2-5; the match to TRBD2 covers 10 bases. Looked up from germline, CDR1 is SEHNR and CDR2 is FQNEAQ (reference sequence). The V segment lost 6 bases and the J segment 3 bases; nucleotides outside the gene matches: 10. The CDR3 is 16 residues long.

This clonotype was observed at least ten times. This chain joins TRBV4-1 and TRBJ1-2, with D tentatively TRBD1 (5 bases). This CDR3 has 14 amino acids. The V end lost 1 base, the J end lost 6 bases, and 12 bases lay between the germline ends. Germline V gene sequence: CDR1 MGHRA, CDR2 YSYEKL. The CDR3 nucleotides are TGCGCCAGCAGCCAAGGAGACAGTTTAGATGGCTACACCTTC. Its translation is CASSQGDSLDGYTF.